The 16 T cell receptor beta chains below all came from one sample that was sequenced in a study of T-cell reconstitution after alpha-beta-depleted transplantation in children. During its preparation, the TCRbeta library received unique molecular identifiers. MiXCR, run by TCRdb on the PCR reads, gives a single entry per CDR3 protein. The table has around 960,000 distinct CDR3 sequences, 25% to 35% seen once; the top ten hold approximately 30%. The material was PBMCs, mostly from graft donor cells, obtained 360 days after TCRalphabeta/CD19-depleted stem cell transplant. The receptors shown here come from a boy in the first two years of life who had a stem cell transplant for SCID, so the T cells may come from the graft donor.

This clonotype was observed a handful of times. The chain couples TRBV7-2 to TRBJ2-7, with 7 bases matching TRBD1. The germline V gene has CDR1 SGHTA and CDR2 FQGNSA. V trimming: 3 bases; J trimming: 0 bases; junction bases outside the gene matches: 11. The CDR3 contains 17 residues. The CDR3 sequence: CASSFRPDRSNSYEQYF. In nucleotides, the CDR3 is TGTGCCAGCAGCTTCCGCCCGGACAGGTCTAACTCCTACGAGCAGTACTTC.

This clonotype was counted many times. The rearrangement links TRBV5-1 to TRBJ2-3; a weak D match, TRBD2 (6 bases). Between the trimmed V and J ends, which lost 4 bases and 9 bases, there was a span of 15 bases. CDR3 length: 13 amino acids. The V gene's germline CDR1 is SGHRS and CDR2 YFSETQ. The DNA for the CDR3 is TGCGCCAGCAGCGGCGTAGGCGGGACCACGCAGTATTTT. This codes for CASSGVGGTTQYF.

DNA for the CDR3: TGTGCCAGCAGCACTAGGCTTCAAGAGACCCAGTACTTC. It is translated as CASSTRLQETQYF. The chain is built from TRBV7-2 and TRBJ2-5; TRBD2 is a possible D gene (5 bases). Trimming took off 5 bases at V and 2 bases at J, with 9 bases between the two ends. Germline V lookup: CDR1 SGHTA, CDR2 FQGNSA. This CDR3 has 13 amino acids. The full variable domain, completed using reference TRBV7-2 and TRBJ2-5, is GAGVSQSPSNKVTEKGKDVELRCDPISGHTALYWYRQSLGQGLEFLIYFQGNSAPDKSGLPSDRFSAERTGGSVSTLTIQRTQQEDSAVYLCASSTRLQETQYFGPGTRLLVL.

This chain uses TRBV20-1 with TRBJ2-1; perhaps TRBD2 as D (6 bases). The CDR3 sequence is 12 residues long. Germline V gives CDR1 DFQATT, CDR2 SNEGSKA (reference sequence). V was cut by 5 bases and J by 10 bases, with 15 bases left in between. This CDR3 reads CSARGGPREQFF. DNA for the CDR3: TGCAGTGCTCGCGGAGGGCCCAGAGAGCAGTTCTTC.

The V call is TRBV5-1, the J call TRBJ2-7; D may match TRBD1 or TRBD2 (5 bases each). The germline V gene encodes CDR1 SGHRS and CDR2 YFSETQ. With 0 bases removed from V and 6 bases from J, the gap between germline ends came to 22 bases. There are 17 residues in the CDR3. The CDR3 DNA follows: TGCGCCAGCAGCTTGGAGCGGCTGGGGCCTTCAAGAGGCGAGCAGTACTTC. Protein sequence: CASSLERLGPSRGEQYF.

In regard to this clonotype: The junction shows a germline mismatch at one end, possibly a read error. CDR3 nucleotide sequence: TGCAGTGCTAGCCAACCAACCAGCGGGAGCACAGATACGCGGTATTTT. Translation gives CSASQPTSGSTDTRYF. V and J are TRBV20-1 and TRBJ2-3; 8 nucleotides line up with TRBD2. CDR3 length: 16 amino acids. The germline V gene encodes CDR1 DFQATT and CDR2 SNEGSKA (reference sequence).

In its sample, this clonotype was seen a few times. The V gene is TRBV3-1, the J gene TRBJ2-5; 8 nucleotides agree with TRBD2. Trimming took 4 bases from V and 5 from J; bases not matched to a gene: 6. Germline V gene sequence: CDR1 LGHDT, CDR2 YNNKEL (reference sequence). This CDR3 spans 14 amino acids. CDR3 in DNA: TGTGCCAGCAGCCTACGGGGGGGCACGGAGACCCAGTACTTC. This codes for CASSLRGGTETQYF.

The chain is built from TRBV28 and TRBJ2-5; perhaps TRBD2 as D (7 bases). The length of the CDR3 is 16 residues. Looked up from germline, CDR1 is MDHEN and CDR2 is SYDVKM. V dropped 3 bases and J dropped 2 bases, with 16 bases sitting between them. The CDR3 DNA reads TGTGCCAGCAGTTTTTTGGGGGGGGCCAGACAAGAGACCCAGTACTTC. Encoded protein: CASSFLGGARQETQYF.

The gene calls are TRBV20-1 and TRBJ2-1, with TRBD2 identical over 14 bases. The CDR3 runs 17 residues. Germline assignment: CDR1 DFQATT and CDR2 SNEGSKA (reference sequence). Unmatched junction bases numbered 9, after V lost 4 bases and J lost 4 bases. The CDR3 DNA sequence: TGCAGTGCTAAGACTAGCGGGGGGGCCATCGTGTACAATGAGCAGTTCTTC. Protein sequence: CSAKTSGGAIVYNEQFF.

This clonotype was picked up a small number of times. The chain links TRBV4-1 to TRBJ2-7; TRBD1 agrees at 8 bases. V shed 4 bases, J shed 3 bases, and the junction held 11 bases outside the gene matches. This CDR3 contains 16 residues. From germline, CDR1 is MGHRA and CDR2 YSYEKL. CDR3 nucleotides: TGCGCCAGCAGCCGAACCGGGACAGGAGGGCGCTACGAGCAGTACTTC. It codes for CASSRTGTGGRYEQYF.

This sequence joins TRBV12-5 and TRBJ2-1, with TRBD1 matching over 9 bases. This CDR3 is built from 16 residues. The germline V gene has CDR1 LGHNT and CDR2 FRNRAP. J was trimmed by 7 bases and V by 3 bases; bases with no gene match: 10. CDR3 residues: CASGFDGDRAGNEQFF. CDR3 nucleotide sequence: TGTGCTAGTGGTTTTGACGGGGACAGGGCGGGGAATGAGCAGTTCTTC.

The sample holds a few counts of this clonotype. The rearrangement joins TRBV5-1 to TRBJ1-1, with D uncertain. V lost 3 bases, J lost 0 bases, and 9 bases lay in between. Germline V gene data show CDR1 as SGHRS and CDR2 as YFSETQ. The length of the CDR3 is 14 residues. The CDR3 coding sequence is TGCGCCAGCAGCTCGGTGGGGATGAACACTGAAGCTTTCTTT. The encoded protein is CASSSVGMNTEAFF.

This chain uses TRBV10-3 with TRBJ2-1, with D perhaps TRBD2 (5 bases). The length of the CDR3 is 18 residues. Trimming cost V 3 bases and J 0 bases, with 18 bases left between them. Per germline, CDR1 ENHRY and CDR2 SYGVKD. The DNA of the CDR3 is TGTGCCATCAGTGATTTAGGACGGGGATCTAGCTCCTACAATGAGCAGTTCTTC. This codes for CAISDLGRGSSSYNEQFF.

J is TRBJ1-6 and V is TRBV12-3 or TRBV12-4; weak D call: TRBD1 (5 bases). V dropped 5 bases and J dropped 8 bases, with 22 bases sitting between them. This CDR3 comprises 17 residues. CDR3 in amino acids: CASSHGGRGLGDSPLHF. In nucleotides, the CDR3 is TGTGCCAGCAGTCACGGTGGGAGGGGCCTTGGGGATTCACCCCTCCACTTT.

Here the CDR3 DNA reads TGCGCCAGCAGCCAAGTCCCAACCGGCGCCAGGGAGATTGAAGCTTTCTTT. Its translation is CASSQVPTGAREIEAFF. V and J are TRBV4-1 and TRBJ1-1, with TRBD1 as a possible D gene (5 bases). This CDR3 has 17 amino acids. V lost 1 base and J lost 7, with 22 bases in between. The germline CDR1 and CDR2 sequences are MGHRA and YSYEKL.

This clonotype appeared a few times. The rearrangement links TRBV7-9 to TRBJ1-3, with TRBD1 identical over 8 bases. Trimming took 2 bases from V and 8 from J; bases not matched to a gene: 5. Germline loops: CDR1 SEHNR, CDR2 FQNEAQ (reference sequence). The CDR3 has 14 residues. The CDR3: CASSLLDRADTIYF. The CDR3 coding sequence is TGTGCCAGCAGCTTACTGGACAGGGCGGACACCATATATTTT.